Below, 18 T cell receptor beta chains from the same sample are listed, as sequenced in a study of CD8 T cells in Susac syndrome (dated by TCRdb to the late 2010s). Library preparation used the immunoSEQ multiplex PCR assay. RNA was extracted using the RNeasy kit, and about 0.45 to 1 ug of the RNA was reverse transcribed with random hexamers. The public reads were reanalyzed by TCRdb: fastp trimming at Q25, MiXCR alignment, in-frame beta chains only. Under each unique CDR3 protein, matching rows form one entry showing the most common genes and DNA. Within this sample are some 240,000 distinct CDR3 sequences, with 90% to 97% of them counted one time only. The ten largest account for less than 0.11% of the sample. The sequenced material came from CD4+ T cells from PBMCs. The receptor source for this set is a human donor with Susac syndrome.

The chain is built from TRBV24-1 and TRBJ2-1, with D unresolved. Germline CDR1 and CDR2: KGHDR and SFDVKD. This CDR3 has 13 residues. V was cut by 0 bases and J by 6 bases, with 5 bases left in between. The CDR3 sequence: CATSDLLRNEQFF. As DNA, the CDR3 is TGTGCCACCAGTGATTTGCTACGCAATGAGCAGTTCTTC.

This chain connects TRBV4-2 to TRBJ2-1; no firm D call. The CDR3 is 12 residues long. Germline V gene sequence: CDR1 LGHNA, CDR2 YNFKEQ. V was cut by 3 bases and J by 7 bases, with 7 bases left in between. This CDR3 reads CASSHETNEQFF. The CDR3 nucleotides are TGTGCCAGCAGCCACGAGACGAATGAGCAGTTCTTC.

CDR3 DNA: TGCAGTGCCTGGGATGGGGGGGCTGGAGCTTTCTTT. Translating it yields CSAWDGGAGAFF. The chain joins TRBV20-1 to TRBJ1-1; TRBD1 is a possible D gene (6 bases). CDR1 is DFQATT and CDR2 is SNEGSKA in the germline V gene (reference sequence). This CDR3 spans 12 amino acids. V lost 6 bases and J lost 10, with 18 bases in between.

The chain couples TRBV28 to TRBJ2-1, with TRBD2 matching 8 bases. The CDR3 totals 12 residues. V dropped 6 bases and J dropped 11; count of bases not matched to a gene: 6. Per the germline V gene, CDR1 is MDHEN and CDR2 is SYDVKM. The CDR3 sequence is CASSPLSGKQFF. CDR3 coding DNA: TGTGCCAGCAGCCCTCTTAGCGGGAAGCAGTTCTTC.

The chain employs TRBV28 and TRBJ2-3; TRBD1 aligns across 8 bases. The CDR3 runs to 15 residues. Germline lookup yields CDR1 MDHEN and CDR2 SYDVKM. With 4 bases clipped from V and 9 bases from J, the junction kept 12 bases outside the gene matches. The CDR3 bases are TGTGCCAGCAGTTCCGGACAGGGTGGAGGGTTGACGCAGTATTTT. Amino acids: CASSSGQGGGLTQYF.

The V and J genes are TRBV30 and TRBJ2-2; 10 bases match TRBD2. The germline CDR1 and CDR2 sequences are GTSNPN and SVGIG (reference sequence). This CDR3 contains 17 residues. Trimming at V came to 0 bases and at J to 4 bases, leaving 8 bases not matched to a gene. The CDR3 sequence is CAWSVTRVAGGTGELFF. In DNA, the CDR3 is TGTGCCTGGAGTGTAACCCGGGTAGCGGGAGGCACCGGGGAGCTGTTTTTT. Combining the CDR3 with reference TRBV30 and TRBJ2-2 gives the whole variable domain SQTIHQWPATLVQPVGSPLSLECTVEGTSNPNLYWYRQAAGRGLQLLFYSVGIGQISSEVPQNLSASRPQDRQFILSSKKLLLSDSGFYLCAWSVTRVAGGTGELFFGEGSRLTVL.

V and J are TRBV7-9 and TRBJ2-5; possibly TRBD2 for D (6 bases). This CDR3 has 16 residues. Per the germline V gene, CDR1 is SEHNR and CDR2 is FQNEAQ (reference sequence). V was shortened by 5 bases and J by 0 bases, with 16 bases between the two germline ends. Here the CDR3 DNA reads TGTGCCAGCAGCAACGGACGGGGAGGATACCAAGAGACCCAGTACTTC. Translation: CASSNGRGGYQETQYF.

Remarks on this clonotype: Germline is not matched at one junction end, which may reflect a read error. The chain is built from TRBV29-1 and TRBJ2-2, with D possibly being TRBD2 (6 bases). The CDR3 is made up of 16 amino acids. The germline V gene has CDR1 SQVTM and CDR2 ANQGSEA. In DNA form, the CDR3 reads TGTCCGAACCGACTTGGGGGGATATTCATCACCGGGGAGCTGTTTTTT. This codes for CPNRLGGIFITGELFF.

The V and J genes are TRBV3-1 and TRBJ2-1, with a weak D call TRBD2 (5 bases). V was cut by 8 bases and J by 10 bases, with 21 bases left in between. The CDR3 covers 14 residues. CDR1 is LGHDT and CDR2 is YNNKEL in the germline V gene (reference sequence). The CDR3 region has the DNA TGTGCCAGCCGCATGGGGAGCGCCCTAGGGGAGCAGTTCTTC. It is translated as CASRMGSALGEQFF.

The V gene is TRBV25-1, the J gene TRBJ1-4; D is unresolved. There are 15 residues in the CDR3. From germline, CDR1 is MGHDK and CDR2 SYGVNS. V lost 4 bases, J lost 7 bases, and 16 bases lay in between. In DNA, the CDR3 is TGTGCCAGCAGTGTGGCGGGATTCGGGGTTGAAAAACTGTTTTTT. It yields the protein CASSVAGFGVEKLFF.

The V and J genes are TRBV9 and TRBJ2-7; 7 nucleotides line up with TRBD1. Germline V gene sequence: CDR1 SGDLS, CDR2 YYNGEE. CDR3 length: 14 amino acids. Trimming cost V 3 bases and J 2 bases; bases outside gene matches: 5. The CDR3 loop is CASSADRDAYEQYF. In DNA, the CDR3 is TGTGCCAGCAGCGCTGACAGGGACGCCTACGAGCAGTACTTC.

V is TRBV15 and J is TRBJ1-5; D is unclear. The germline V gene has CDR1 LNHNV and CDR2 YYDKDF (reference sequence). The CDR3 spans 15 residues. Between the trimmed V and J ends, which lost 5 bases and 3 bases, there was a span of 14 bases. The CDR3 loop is CATSVPGLDNQPQHF. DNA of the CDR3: TGTGCCACCAGCGTGCCCGGTCTGGACAATCAGCCCCAGCATTTT.

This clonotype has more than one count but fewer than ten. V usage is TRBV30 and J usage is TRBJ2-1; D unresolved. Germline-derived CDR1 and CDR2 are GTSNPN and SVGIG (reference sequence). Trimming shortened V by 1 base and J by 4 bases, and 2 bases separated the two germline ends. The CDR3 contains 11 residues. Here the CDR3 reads CAWSGYNEQFF. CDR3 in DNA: TGTGCCTGGAGTGGTTACAATGAGCAGTTCTTC.

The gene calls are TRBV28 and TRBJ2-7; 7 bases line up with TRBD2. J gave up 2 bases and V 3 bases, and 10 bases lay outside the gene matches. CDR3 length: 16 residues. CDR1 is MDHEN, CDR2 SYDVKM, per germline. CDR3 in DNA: TGTGCCAGCAGTTTTGGGTATGGCGGGAGAGCCTACGAGCAGTACTTC. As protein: CASSFGYGGRAYEQYF.

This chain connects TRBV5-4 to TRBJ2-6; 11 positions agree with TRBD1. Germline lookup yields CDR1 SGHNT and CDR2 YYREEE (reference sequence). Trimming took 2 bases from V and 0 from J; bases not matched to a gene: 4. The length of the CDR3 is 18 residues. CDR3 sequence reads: CASSFRTGGVSGANVLTF. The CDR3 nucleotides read TGTGCCAGCAGCTTCCGGACAGGGGGCGTCTCTGGGGCCAACGTCCTGACTTTC.

The CDR3 bases are TGTGCCAGCAGTCTGGACGGAACCTATGGCTACACCTTC. The encoded protein is CASSLDGTYGYTF. The V call is TRBV12-3 or TRBV12-4, the J call TRBJ1-2, with D unclear. The CDR3 runs 13 residues. Trimming removed 5 bases from V and 4 bases from J, with 11 bases in between.

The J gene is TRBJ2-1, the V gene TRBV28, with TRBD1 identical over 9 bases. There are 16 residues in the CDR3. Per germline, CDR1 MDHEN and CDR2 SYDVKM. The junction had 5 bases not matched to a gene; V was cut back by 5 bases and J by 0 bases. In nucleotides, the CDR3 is TGTGCCAGCAGTCCTGGGGACAGGGTCTCCTACAATGAGCAGTTCTTC. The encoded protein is CASSPGDRVSYNEQFF.

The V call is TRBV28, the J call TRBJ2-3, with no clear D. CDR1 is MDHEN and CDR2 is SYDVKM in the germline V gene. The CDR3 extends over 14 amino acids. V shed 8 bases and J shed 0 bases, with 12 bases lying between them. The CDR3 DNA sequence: TGTGCCAGCGTCCTAGGACCGAGCACAGATACGCAGTATTTT. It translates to CASVLGPSTDTQYF.